This T cell receptor beta chain was profiled in a study of blood T cell repertoires in COVID-19 (dated by TCRdb to 2020 to 2022). About the study as a whole: The collaborator samples originated in the United States, Italy and Spain and spanned the acute and convalescent phases of COVID-19. Where available, HLA class I and class II types were taken from metadata supplied by the sample provider and were not determined by assay-based typing. The repertoires were released in a freely available public database intended as a resource for research on the immune response to SARS-CoV-2. The dataset comprised deeply sampled blood TCRbeta repertoires from subjects exposed to, actively infected with, or recovered from COVID-19. The sample metadata nearly always contained a de-identified subject ID, COVID-19 status, age in years and sex. The material from the prospective study consisted of cDNA or gDNA derived from T cells, B-cell-depleted T cells, or PBMCs. The samples were drawn from two sources: the first 160 participants of the ongoing ImmuneRACE study, and 1,000 to 1,500 subjects contributed by 6 global collaborators. What the study reported, not specific to this receptor: The amount of clinical and demographic metadata varied by source and participant and was provided uncurated.

On this clone itself: Its cognate antigen has yet to be identified. Base qualities are not recorded, but no much larger clone differs from it by a single base.

TCRbeta CDR3 regions were amplified from genomic DNA using the immunoSEQ Assay, a bias-controlled multiplex PCR. In the source study's methods: Nucleated cell counts per sample were estimated from amplification of reference gene primers within the assay. To quantify the absolute abundance of each unique TCRbeta CDR3 rearrangement, sequence reads were collapsed and filtered. For each sample, productive Simpson clonality was calculated by taking the square root of Simpson's diversity index across productive rearrangements. Entries here come from immuneACCESS through TCRdb and include only in-frame sequences with V and J called. Some clones fail to appear in such tables; in the studies checked, an unresolved V gene covers under half of the shortfall, and the cause of the remainder is unknown. V, J and clone size are those of that table, while D and trimming were read from the DNA. In all, the sample holds 150,000 or so clones, and around 84% of those were seen once. Roughly 8.7% of the sample is in the top ten clones.

CDR1 LGHNA and CDR2 YNFKEQ are derived from the germline V gene. Relative to germline, V is 0 bases shorter and J is 4 bases shorter, with 6 bases between their ends. The CDR3 holds 13 amino acids from the cysteine to the phenylalanine. CDR3 DNA only is kept here, 39 bases in frame from base 1. The collaborating institutions used their own protocols to collect whole blood in K2EDTA tubes. For TCRbeta analysis, collaborators shipped samples in one of three forms: frozen whole blood, isolated PBMCs, or DNA extracted from either of those sample types. This TCR was recovered from a woman between 55 and 75 years old with acute or convalescent COVID-19. The chain is assembled from TRBV4-2 and TRBJ1-1; no D segment can be confidently identified. Sequencing used peripheral blood. The bases are TGTGCCAGCAGCCAAGAGGGGAGCACTGAAGCTTTCTTT. Protein translation: CASSQEGSTEAFF.